This entry lists 5 T cell receptor beta chains sequenced from one sample in a study of CD4 T cells in relation to SARS-CoV-2 and coronaviruses (dated by TCRdb to about 2021). CD4+ T cells from unexposed donors were collected before the COVID-19 pandemic (2011-2018). After around 11 days of culture, CD4+ T cells were isolated with the EasySep CD4+ T cell isolation kit. The library was prepared using the immunoSEQ multiplex PCR assay. Not all clones reach the TCRdb copy of this immuneACCESS table, which keeps in-frame sequences only. Checked studies attribute under half of the gap to unresolved V genes and leave the rest unexplained. The sample includes approximately 30,000 clones, with 74% observed a single time. Under 30% of the sample is held by the ten biggest clonotypes. No antigens are known for them. The sample consisted of CD4+ T cells from PBMCs, cultured in vitro. The receptors come from a human donor in good health.

This clone has only a few counts. V gene TRBV15 combines with J gene TRBJ1-4, with 7 bases matching TRBD1. From germline, CDR1 is LNHNV and CDR2 YYDKDF (reference sequence). The length of the CDR3 is 21 residues. After removal of 0 bases from V and 0 bases from J, the junction contained 16 bases not matched to a gene. CDR3 in DNA: TGTGCCACCAGCAGAGATTATCATACAGGGGCTCAATCAGCAACTAATGAAAAACTGTTTTTT. It specifies CATSRDYHTGAQSATNEKLFF.

J is TRBJ1-1 and V is TRBV6-4, with 11 bases that match TRBD1. This CDR3 has 14 amino acids. Germline CDR1 is MRHNA and CDR2 is SNTAGT. After removal of 6 bases from V and 3 bases from J, the junction contained 3 bases not matched to a gene. The CDR3 loop reads CASSRDRGDTEAFF. CDR3 DNA: TGTGCCAGCAGCCGGGACAGGGGGGACACTGAAGCTTTCTTT.

This sequence joins TRBV19 and TRBJ1-3; the match to TRBD1 covers 7 bases. The CDR3 contains 15 residues. In germline, CDR1 is LNHDA, CDR2 SQIVND (reference sequence). J gave up 0 bases and V 6 bases, and 5 bases lay outside the gene matches. CDR3 sequence: CASSKTGTSGNTIYF. Here the CDR3 DNA reads TGTGCCAGTAGCAAGACAGGGACCTCTGGAAACACCATATATTTT. The full variable domain, rest sourced from reference TRBV19 and TRBJ1-3, is DGGITQSPKYLFRKEGQNVTLSCEQNLNHDAMYWYRQDPGQGLRLIYYSQIVNDFQKGDIAEGYSVSREKKESFPLTVTSAQKNPTAFYLCASSKTGTSGNTIYFGEGSWLTVV.

This chain joins TRBV12-3 or TRBV12-4 and TRBJ2-5; 7 bases are a match to TRBD2. J gave up 4 bases and V 6 bases, and 5 bases lay outside the gene matches. This CDR3 has 13 residues. CDR3 sequence: CASSRGRGETQYF. CDR3 nucleotide sequence: TGTGCCAGCAGCCGGGGGAGGGGAGAGACCCAGTACTTC.

The rearrangement joins TRBV6-1 to TRBJ1-2, with TRBD1 matching over 10 bases. The CDR3 extends over 16 amino acids. With 4 bases clipped from V and 5 bases from J, the junction kept 10 bases outside the gene matches. Germline-derived CDR1 and CDR2 are MNHNS and SASEGT. The CDR3 here is CASSGVDRGPLYGYTF. CDR3 DNA: TGTGCCAGCAGTGGTGTTGACAGGGGGCCCCTTTATGGCTACACCTTC.